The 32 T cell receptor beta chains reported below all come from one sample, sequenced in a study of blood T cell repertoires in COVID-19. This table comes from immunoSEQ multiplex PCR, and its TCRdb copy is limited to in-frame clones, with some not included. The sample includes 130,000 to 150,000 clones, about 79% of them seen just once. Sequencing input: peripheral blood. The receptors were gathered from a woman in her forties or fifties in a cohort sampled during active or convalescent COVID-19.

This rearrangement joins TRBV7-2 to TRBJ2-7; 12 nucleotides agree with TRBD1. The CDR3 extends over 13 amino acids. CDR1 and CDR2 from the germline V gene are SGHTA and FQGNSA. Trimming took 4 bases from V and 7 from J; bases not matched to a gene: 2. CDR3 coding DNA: TGTGCCAGCAGCTGGGACAGGGGGCGGGAGCAGTACTTC. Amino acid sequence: CASSWDRGREQYF.

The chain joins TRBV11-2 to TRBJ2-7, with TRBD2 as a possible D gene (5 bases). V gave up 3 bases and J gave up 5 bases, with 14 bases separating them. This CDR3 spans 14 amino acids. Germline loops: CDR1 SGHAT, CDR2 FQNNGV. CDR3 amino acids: CASSLPPLVHEQYF. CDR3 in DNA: TGTGCCAGCAGCTTGCCTCCACTAGTACACGAGCAGTACTTC.

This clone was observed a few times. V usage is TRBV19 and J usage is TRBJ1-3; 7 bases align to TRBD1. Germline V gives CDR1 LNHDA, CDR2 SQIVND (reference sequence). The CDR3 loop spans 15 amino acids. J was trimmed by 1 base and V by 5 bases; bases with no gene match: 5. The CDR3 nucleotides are TGTGCCAGTAGTTTCACAGGGGTATCTGGAAACACCATATATTTT. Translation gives CASSFTGVSGNTIYF.

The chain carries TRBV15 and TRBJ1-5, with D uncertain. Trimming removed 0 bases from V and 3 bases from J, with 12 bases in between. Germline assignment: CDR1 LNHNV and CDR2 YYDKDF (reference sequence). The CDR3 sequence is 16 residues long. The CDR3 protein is CATSRDRRMDNQPQHF. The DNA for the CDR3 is TGTGCCACCAGCAGAGATCGGAGGATGGACAATCAGCCCCAGCATTTT.

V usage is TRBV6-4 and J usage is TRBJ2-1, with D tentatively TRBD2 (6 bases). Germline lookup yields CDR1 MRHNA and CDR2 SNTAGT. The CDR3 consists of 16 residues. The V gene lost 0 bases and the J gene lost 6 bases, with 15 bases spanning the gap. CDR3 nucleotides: TGTGCCAGCAGTGACTCGATTTACCAGGGAGGCAATGAGCAGTTCTTC. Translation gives CASSDSIYQGGNEQFF.

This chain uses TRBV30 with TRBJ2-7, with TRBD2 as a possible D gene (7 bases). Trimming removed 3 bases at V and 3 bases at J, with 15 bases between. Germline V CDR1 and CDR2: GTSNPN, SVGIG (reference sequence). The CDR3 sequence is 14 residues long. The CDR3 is CAWSPWGGNYEQYF. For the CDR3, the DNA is TGTGCCTGGAGCCCGTGGGGGGGCAACTACGAGCAGTACTTC.

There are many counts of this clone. This CDR3 is CASSEAWAGGHQYNSPLHF. CDR3 bases: TGTGCCAGCAGTGAAGCGTGGGCAGGGGGCCATCAATATAATTCACCCCTCCACTTT. The chain uses TRBV2 and TRBJ1-6; TRBD1 matches at 8 bases. CDR1 SNHLY and CDR2 FYNNEI come from the germline V gene. The CDR3 spans 19 residues. V was pared by 0 bases and J by 4 bases, with 11 bases of the junction left unmatched.

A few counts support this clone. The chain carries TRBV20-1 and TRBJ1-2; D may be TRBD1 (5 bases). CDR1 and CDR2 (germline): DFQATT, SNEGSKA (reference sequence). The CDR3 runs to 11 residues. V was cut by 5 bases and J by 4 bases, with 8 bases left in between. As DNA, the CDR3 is TGCAGTGCTCCTGACAGCTATGGCTACACCTTC. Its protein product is CSAPDSYGYTF.

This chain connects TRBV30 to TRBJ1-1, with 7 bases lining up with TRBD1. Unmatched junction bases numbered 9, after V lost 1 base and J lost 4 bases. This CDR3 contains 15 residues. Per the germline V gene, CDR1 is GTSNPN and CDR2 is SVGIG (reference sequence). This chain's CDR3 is CAWSAHRGLGTEAFF. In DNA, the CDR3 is TGTGCCTGGAGTGCCCACAGGGGCCTGGGCACTGAAGCTTTCTTT.

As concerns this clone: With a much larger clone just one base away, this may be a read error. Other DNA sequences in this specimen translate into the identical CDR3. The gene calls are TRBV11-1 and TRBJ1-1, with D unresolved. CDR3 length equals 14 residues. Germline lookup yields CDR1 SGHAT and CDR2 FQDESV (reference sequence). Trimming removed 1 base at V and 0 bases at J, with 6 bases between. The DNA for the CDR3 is TGTGCCAGCAGCTTAGACAGAGTGAACACTGAAGCTTTCTTT. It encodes CASSLDRVNTEAFF.

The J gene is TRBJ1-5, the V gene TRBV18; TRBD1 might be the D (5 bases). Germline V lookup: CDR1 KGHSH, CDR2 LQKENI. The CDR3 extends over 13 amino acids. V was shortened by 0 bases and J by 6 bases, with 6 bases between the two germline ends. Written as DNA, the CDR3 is TGTGCCAGCTCACCACCCACAGGTCAGCCCCAGCATTTT. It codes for CASSPPTGQPQHF.

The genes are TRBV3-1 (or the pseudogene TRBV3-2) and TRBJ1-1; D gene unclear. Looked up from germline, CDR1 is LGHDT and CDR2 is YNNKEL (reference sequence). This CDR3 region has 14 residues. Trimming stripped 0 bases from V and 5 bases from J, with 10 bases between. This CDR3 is CASSQELRGTEAFF. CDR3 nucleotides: TGTGCCAGCAGCCAAGAATTGCGAGGAACTGAAGCTTTCTTT.

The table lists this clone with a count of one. The CDR3 here is CASNLAGPSYNEQFF. The CDR3, as DNA: TGTGCCAGCAACCTAGCGGGGCCTTCCTACAATGAGCAGTTCTTC. This chain connects TRBV6-6 to TRBJ2-1, with 9 bases that match TRBD2. Germline CDR1 MNHNY, CDR2 SVGAGI (reference sequence). The CDR3 covers 15 residues. V was clipped by 7 bases and J by 1 base; unmatched bases: 5.

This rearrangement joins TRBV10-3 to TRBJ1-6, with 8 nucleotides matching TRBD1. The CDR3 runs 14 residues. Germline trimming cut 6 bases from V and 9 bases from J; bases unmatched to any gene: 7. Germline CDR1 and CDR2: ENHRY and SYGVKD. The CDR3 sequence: CAIRGTGQGSPLHF. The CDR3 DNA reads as TGTGCCATCAGAGGGACAGGTCAGGGTTCACCCCTCCACTTT.

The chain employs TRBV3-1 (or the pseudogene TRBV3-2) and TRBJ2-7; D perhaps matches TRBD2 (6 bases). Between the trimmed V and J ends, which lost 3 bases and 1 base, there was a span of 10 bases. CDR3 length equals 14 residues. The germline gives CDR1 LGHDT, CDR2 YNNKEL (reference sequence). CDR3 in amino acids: CASSQGLRSYEQYF. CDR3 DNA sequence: TGTGCCAGCAGCCAGGGACTGCGGTCCTACGAGCAGTACTTC.

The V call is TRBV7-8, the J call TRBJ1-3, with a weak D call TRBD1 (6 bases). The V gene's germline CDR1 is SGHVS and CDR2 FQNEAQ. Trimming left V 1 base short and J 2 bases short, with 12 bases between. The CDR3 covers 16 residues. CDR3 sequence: CASSLDQGRAGNTIYF. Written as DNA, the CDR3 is TGTGCCAGCAGCTTAGATCAGGGGAGAGCTGGAAACACCATATATTTT.

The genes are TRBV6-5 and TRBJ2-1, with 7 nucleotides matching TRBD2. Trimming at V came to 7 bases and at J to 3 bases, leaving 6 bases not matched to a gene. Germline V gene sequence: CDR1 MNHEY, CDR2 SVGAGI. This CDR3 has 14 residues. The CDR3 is CASTRGVSYNEQFF. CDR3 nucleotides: TGTGCCAGCACCCGGGGGGTAAGCTACAATGAGCAGTTCTTC.

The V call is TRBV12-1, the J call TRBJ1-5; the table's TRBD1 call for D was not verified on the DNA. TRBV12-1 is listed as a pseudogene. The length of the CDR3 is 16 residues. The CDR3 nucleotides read TGTGCCAGCAGATCGGACACCCCACAGGGCAATCAGCCCCAGCATTTT. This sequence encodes CASRSDTPQGNQPQHF.

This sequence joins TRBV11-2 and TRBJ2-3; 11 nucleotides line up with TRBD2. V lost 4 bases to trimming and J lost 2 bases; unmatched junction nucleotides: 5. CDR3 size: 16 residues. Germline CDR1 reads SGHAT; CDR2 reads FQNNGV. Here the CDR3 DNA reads TGTGCCAGCAGCTCAAGGACTAGCGGGTACACAGATACGCAGTATTTT. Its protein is CASSSRTSGYTDTQYF.

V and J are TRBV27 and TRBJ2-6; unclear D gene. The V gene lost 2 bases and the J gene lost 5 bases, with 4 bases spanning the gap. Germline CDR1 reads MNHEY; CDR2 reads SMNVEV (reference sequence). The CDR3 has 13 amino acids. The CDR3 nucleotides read TGTGCCAGCAGTTTACAGAGGGCCAACGTCCTGACTTTC. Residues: CASSLQRANVLTF.

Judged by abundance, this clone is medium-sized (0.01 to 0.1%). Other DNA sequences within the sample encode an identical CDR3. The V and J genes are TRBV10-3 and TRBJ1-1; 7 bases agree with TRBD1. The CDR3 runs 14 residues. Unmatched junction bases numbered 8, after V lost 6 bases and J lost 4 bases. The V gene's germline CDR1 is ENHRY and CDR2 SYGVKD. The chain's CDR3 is CAIREDRDGTEAFF. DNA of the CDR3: TGTGCCATCAGAGAAGACAGGGACGGCACTGAAGCTTTCTTT.

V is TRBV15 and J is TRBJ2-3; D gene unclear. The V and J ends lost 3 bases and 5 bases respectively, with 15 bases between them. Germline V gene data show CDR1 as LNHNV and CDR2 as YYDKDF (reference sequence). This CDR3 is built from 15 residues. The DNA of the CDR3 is TGTGCCACCAGCAGGACAAACATGGGTGGAGATACGCAGTATTTT. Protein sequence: CATSRTNMGGDTQYF.

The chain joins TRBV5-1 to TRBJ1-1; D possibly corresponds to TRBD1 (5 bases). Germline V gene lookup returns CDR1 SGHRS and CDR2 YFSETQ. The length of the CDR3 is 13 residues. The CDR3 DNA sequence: TGCGCTCCGTCAGGACATATGAACACTGAAGCTTTCTTT. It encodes CAPSGHMNTEAFF.

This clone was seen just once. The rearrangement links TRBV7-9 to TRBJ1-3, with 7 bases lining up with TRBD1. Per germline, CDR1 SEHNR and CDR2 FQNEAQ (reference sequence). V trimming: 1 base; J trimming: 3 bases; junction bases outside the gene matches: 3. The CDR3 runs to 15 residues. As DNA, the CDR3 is TGTGCCAGCAGCTTAGTAGGGGGCGGTGGAAACACCATATATTTT. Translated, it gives CASSLVGGGGNTIYF.

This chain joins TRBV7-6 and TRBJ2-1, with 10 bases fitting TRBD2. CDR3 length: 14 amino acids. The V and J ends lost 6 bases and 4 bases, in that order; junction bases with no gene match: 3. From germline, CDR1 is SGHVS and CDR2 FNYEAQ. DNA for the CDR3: TGTGCCAGCAGGCTAGCGGGGGATTACAATGAGCAGTTCTTC. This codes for CASRLAGDYNEQFF.

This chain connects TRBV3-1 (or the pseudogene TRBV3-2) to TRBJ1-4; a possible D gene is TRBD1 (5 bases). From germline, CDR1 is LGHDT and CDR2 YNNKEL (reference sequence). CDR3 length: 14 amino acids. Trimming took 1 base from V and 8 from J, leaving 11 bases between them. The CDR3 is CASSQVGQGEKLFF. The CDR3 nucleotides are TGTGCCAGCAGCCAAGTAGGACAAGGAGAAAAACTGTTTTTT.

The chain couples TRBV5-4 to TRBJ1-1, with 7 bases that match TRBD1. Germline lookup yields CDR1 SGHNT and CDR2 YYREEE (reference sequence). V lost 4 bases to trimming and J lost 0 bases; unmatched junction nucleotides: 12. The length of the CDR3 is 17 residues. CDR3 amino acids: CASSPMIGDRMNTEAFF. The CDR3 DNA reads TGTGCCAGCAGCCCAATGATCGGGGACAGAATGAACACTGAAGCTTTCTTT.

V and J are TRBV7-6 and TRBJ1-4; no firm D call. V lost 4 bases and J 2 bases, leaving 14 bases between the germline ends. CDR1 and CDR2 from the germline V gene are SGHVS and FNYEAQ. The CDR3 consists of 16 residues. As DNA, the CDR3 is TGTGCCAGCAGCTCTCGCGGGGATGGCACTAATGAAAAACTGTTTTTT. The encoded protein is CASSSRGDGTNEKLFF.

The CDR3 here is CAIKGQGAPGSPLHF. For the CDR3, the DNA is TGTGCCATCAAGGGACAGGGGGCGCCGGGTTCACCCCTCCACTTT. This rearrangement joins TRBV10-3 to TRBJ1-6; TRBD1 matches 12 bases. Trimming at V came to 7 bases and at J to 9 bases, leaving 7 bases not matched to a gene. Germline values: CDR1 ENHRY, CDR2 SYGVKD. This CDR3 region has 15 residues.

CDR3 amino acids: CASSIGADHSNQPQHF. CDR3 DNA: TGTGCCAGTAGTATTGGGGCAGATCATAGCAATCAGCCCCAGCATTTT. V gene TRBV19 combines with J gene TRBJ1-5, with D perhaps TRBD1 (5 bases). V lost 3 bases, J lost 0 bases, and 12 bases lay in between. The CDR3 extends over 16 amino acids. Germline V lookup: CDR1 LNHDA, CDR2 SQIVND (reference sequence).

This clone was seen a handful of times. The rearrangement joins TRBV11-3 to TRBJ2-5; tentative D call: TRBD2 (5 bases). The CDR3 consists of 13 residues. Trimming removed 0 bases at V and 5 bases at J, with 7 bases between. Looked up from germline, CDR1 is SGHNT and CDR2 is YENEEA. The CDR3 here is CASSLDPGETQYF. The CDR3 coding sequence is TGTGCCAGCAGCTTAGATCCGGGGGAGACCCAGTACTTC. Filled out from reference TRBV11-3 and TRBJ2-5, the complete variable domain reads EAGVVQSPRYKIIEKKQPVAFWCNPISGHNTLYWYLQNLGQGPELLIRYENEEAVDDSQLPKDRFSAERLKGVDSTLKIQPAELGDSAVYLCASSLDPGETQYFGPGTRLLVL.

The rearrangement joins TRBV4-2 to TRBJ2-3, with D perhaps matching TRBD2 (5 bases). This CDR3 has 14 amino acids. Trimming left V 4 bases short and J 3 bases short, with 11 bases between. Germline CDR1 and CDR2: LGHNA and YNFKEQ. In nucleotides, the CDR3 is TGTGCCAGCAGCCCGTGGACTGCAACAGATACGCAGTATTTT. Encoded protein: CASSPWTATDTQYF.